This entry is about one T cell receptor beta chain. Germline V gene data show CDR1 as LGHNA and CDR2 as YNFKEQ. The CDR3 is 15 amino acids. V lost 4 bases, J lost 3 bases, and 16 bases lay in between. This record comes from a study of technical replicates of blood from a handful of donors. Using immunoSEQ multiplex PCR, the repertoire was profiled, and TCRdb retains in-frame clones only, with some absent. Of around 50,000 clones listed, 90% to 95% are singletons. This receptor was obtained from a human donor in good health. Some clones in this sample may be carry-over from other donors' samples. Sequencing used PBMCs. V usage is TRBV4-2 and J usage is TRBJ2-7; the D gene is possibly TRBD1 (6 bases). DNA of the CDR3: TGTGCCAGCAGCCGGAGACAGGAGGACCTCTACGAGCAGTACTTC. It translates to CASSRRQEDLYEQYF.